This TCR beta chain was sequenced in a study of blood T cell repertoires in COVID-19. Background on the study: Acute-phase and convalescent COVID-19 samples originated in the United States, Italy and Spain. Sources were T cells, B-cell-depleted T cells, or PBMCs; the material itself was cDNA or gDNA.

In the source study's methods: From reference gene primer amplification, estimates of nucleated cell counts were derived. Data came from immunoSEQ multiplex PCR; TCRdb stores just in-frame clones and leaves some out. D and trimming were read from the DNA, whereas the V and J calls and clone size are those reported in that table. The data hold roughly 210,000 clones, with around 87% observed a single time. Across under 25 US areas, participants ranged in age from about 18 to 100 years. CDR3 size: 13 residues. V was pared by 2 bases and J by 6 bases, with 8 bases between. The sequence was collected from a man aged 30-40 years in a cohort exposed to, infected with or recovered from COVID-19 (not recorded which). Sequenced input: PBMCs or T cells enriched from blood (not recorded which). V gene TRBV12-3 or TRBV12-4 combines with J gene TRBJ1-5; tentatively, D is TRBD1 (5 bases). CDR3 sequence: CASSLRGIQPQHF. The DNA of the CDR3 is TGTGCCAGCAGTTTACGGGGGATTCAGCCCCAGCATTTT.